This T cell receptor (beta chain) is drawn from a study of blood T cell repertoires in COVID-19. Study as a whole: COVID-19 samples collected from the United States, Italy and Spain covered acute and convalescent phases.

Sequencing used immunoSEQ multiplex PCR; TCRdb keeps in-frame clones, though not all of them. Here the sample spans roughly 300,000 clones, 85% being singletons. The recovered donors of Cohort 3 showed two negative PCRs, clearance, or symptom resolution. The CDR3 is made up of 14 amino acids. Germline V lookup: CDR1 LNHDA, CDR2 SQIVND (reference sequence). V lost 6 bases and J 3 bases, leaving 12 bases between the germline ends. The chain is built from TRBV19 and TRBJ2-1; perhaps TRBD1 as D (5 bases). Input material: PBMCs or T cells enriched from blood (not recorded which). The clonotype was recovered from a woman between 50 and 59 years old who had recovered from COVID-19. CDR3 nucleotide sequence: TGTGCCAGTAGAGGACACATTAACTACAATGAGCAGTTCTTC. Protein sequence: CASRGHINYNEQFF. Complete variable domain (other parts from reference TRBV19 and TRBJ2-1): DGGITQSPKYLFRKEGQNVTLSCEQNLNHDAMYWYRQDPGQGLRLIYYSQIVNDFQKGDIAEGYSVSREKKESFPLTVTSAQKNPTAFYLCASRGHINYNEQFFGPGTRLTVL.